What follows is one TCR beta chain and its context. Study processing details: How many nucleated cells were present was estimated from reference gene primer amplification. Clones were sequenced by immunoSEQ multiplex PCR, and TCRdb holds only the in-frame ones, with some missing. The V and J calls and the clone size are those of that table, but D and trimming were determined from the DNA. Of over 150,000 clones in the sample, roughly 90% are singletons; the top ten hold about 2.2%. The data are from a study of blood T cell repertoires in COVID-19. The cohort comprised adults aged about 18 to 100 years residing in under 25 US areas. Recovered status in Cohort 3 required two negative PCRs, clearance, or symptom resolution. This TCR came from a woman aged 25-40 years who had recovered from COVID-19. The specimen sequenced was PBMCs or T cells enriched from blood (not recorded which).

CDR3 sequence (DNA): TGTGCCAGCAGCTTAGGTCAAGCGGGGTTTGTGAACACTGAAGCTTTCTTT. Protein product: CASSLGQAGFVNTEAFF. The chain combines TRBV7-9 with TRBJ1-1, with D unclear. Germline CDR1 is SEHNR and CDR2 is FQNEAQ (reference sequence). The CDR3 consists of 17 residues. Trimming removed 1 base at V and 0 bases at J, with 15 bases between. The variable domain in full, with the rest retrieved from reference TRBV7-9 and TRBJ1-1, is DTGVSQNPRHKITKRGQNVTFRCDPISEHNRLYWYRQTLGQGPEFLTYFQNEAQLEKSRLLSDRFSAERPKGSFSTLEIQRTEQGDSAMYLCASSLGQAGFVNTEAFFGQGTRLTVV.